Below are 26 T cell receptor beta chains sequenced from a single sample in a study of blood T cell repertoires in COVID-19. Only in-frame clones appear in the TCRdb table, and some are missing; sequencing was by immunoSEQ multiplex PCR. The table lists 200,000 to 250,000 clones, 70% to 90% of them singletons. The sequenced sample consisted of PBMCs or T cells enriched from blood (not recorded which). All receptors come from a man aged 25-45 years with acute COVID-19.

The chain joins TRBV29-1 to TRBJ2-6, with a tentative D call TRBD2 (5 bases). The CDR3 has 17 residues. Germline CDR1 reads SQVTM; CDR2 reads ANQGSEA. Trimming removed 6 bases at V and 0 bases at J, with 18 bases between. CDR3 sequence (DNA): TGCAGCGTCGGCGAGGGAACCAAGAGCTCTGGGGCCAACGTCCTGACTTTC. Protein product: CSVGEGTKSSGANVLTF.

The chain recombines TRBV9 with TRBJ2-1, with 8 bases fitting TRBD2. Germline CDR1 reads SGDLS; CDR2 reads YYNGEE. Germline trimming cut 1 base from V and 10 bases from J; bases unmatched to any gene: 4. The CDR3 totals 13 residues. CDR3 coding DNA: TGTGCCAGCAGCGTACAGGCGGGAGGAGAGCAGTTCTTC. This translates into CASSVQAGGEQFF.

The table lists this clone with a few counts. The rearrangement uses TRBV9 and TRBJ1-2, with a possible D match to TRBD1 (6 bases). The CDR3 covers 15 residues. CDR1 and CDR2 (germline): SGDLS, YYNGEE. Deletions cut 0 bases from V and 6 bases from J, with 15 bases between. CDR3 nucleotide sequence: TGTGCCAGCAGCGTAGGTGTCGGGGGGCGGGATGGCTACACCTTC. Translation gives CASSVGVGGRDGYTF.

This chain uses TRBV6-6 with TRBJ2-7; maybe TRBD1 (6 bases). V was shortened by 2 bases and J by 3 bases, with 11 bases between the two germline ends. The germline CDR1 and CDR2 sequences are MNHNY and SVGAGI (reference sequence). This CDR3 has 14 residues. CDR3: CASSYRGQSYEQYF. CDR3 sequence (DNA): TGTGCCAGCAGTTACCGTGGACAGAGCTACGAGCAGTACTTC.

There are a few counts of this clone. The DNA of the CDR3 is TGTGCCAGCAGCGTAGTCAGGGACTCCTACGAGCAGTACTTC. Protein: CASSVVRDSYEQYF. The V call is TRBV9, the J call TRBJ2-7; possibly TRBD1 for D (5 bases). The germline V gene encodes CDR1 SGDLS and CDR2 YYNGEE. V lost 0 bases to trimming and J lost 0 bases, with 7 bases between them. The CDR3 runs to 14 residues.

The rearrangement links TRBV5-5 to TRBJ2-2; possibly TRBD1 for D (6 bases). Germline-derived CDR1 and CDR2 are SGHKS and YYEKEE (reference sequence). CDR3 length: 13 residues. The V gene lost 7 bases and the J gene lost 5 bases, with 12 bases spanning the gap. The CDR3 DNA is TGTGCCAGCGGTCCCACAGGGACCGGGGAGCTGTTTTTT. Translated, it gives CASGPTGTGELFF.

The genes are TRBV6-5 and TRBJ1-4, with unresolved D. CDR1 is MNHEY, CDR2 SVGAGI, per germline. V was trimmed by 2 bases and J by 5 bases, leaving 9 bases between them. CDR3 length: 14 amino acids. The DNA for the CDR3 is TGTGCCAGCAGTTACACACAGCTCAATGAAAAACTGTTTTTT. Its protein is CASSYTQLNEKLFF.

The J gene is TRBJ1-2, the V gene TRBV29-1; D is perhaps TRBD1 (5 bases). With 7 bases removed from V and 7 bases from J, the gap between germline ends came to 10 bases. Germline V gene sequence: CDR1 SQVTM, CDR2 ANQGSEA. CDR3 length equals 10 residues. The CDR3 nucleotides are TGCAGCGCGGTGGGGGGTGGCTACACCTTC. Its translation: CSAVGGGYTF.

V gene TRBV10-1 combines with J gene TRBJ1-1, with D maybe TRBD1 (5 bases). Looked up from germline, CDR1 is WNHNN and CDR2 is SYGVQD (reference sequence). Trimming shortened V by 4 bases and J by 4 bases, and 7 bases separated the two germline ends. The CDR3 is 12 amino acids. The CDR3 protein is CASSAGVTEAFF. The CDR3 DNA reads as TGCGCCAGCAGTGCGGGGGTCACTGAAGCTTTCTTT.

This chain joins TRBV6-6 and TRBJ1-2; 9 positions match TRBD1. CDR1 and CDR2 from the germline V gene are MNHNY and SVGAGI (reference sequence). The CDR3 is 16 amino acids. V was pared by 2 bases and J by 3 bases, with 7 bases of the junction left unmatched. The CDR3 sequence is CASSYGFRTGDYGYTF. CDR3 bases: TGTGCCAGCAGTTACGGATTTAGGACAGGGGACTATGGCTACACCTTC.

This chain uses TRBV28 with TRBJ1-3; TRBD1 aligns across 8 bases. The CDR3 runs to 13 residues. Losses at the gene ends were 10 bases for V and 8 bases for J; bases not matched to a gene: 10. Germline V gene lookup returns CDR1 MDHEN and CDR2 SYDVKM. CDR3 in DNA: TGTGCCACCTATATCACAGGGGGGGACACCATATATTTT. This sequence encodes CATYITGGDTIYF.

This rearrangement joins TRBV15 to TRBJ1-5, with D unclear. The CDR3 spans 15 residues. The germline V and J ends were trimmed by 5 bases and 1 base, with 12 bases remaining between them. Germline CDR1 is LNHNV and CDR2 is YYDKDF (reference sequence). CDR3 protein: CATSLNGLSNQPQHF. The CDR3 DNA follows: TGTGCCACCAGCTTGAATGGCCTCAGCAATCAGCCCCAGCATTTT. Based on the CDR3 plus reference TRBV15 and TRBJ1-5, the full variable domain is DAMVIQNPRYQVTQFGKPVTLSCSQTLNHNVMYWYQQKSSQAPKLLFHYYDKDFNNEADTPDNFQSRRPNTSFCFLDIRSPGLGDTAMYLCATSLNGLSNQPQHFGDGTRLSIL.

The gene calls are TRBV3-1 (or the pseudogene TRBV3-2) and TRBJ2-7; maybe TRBD2 (7 bases). V dropped 2 bases and J dropped 5 bases, with 13 bases sitting between them. This CDR3 is built from 14 residues. Germline CDR1 reads LGHDT; CDR2 reads YNNKEL (reference sequence). The DNA of the CDR3 is TGTGCCAGCAGCCAAAGGGGGGGGGCGAACGAGCAGTACTTC. Residues: CASSQRGGANEQYF.

This clone was detected once. The chain uses TRBV7-3 and TRBJ2-7; 12 bases agree with TRBD1. Looked up from germline, CDR1 is SGHTA and CDR2 is FQGTGA. CDR3 length: 16 residues. V lost 0 bases and J lost 3; bases outside the gene matches: 3. The CDR3 spells CASSLTGTGGYYEQYF. CDR3 nucleotide sequence: TGTGCCAGCAGCTTAACAGGGACAGGGGGCTACTACGAGCAGTACTTC.

The chain uses TRBV30 and TRBJ2-1, with a tentative D call TRBD1 (6 bases). CDR3 length: 12 residues. CDR1 and CDR2 (germline): GTSNPN, SVGIG (reference sequence). Deletions cut 5 bases from V and 3 bases from J, with 8 bases between. The CDR3 is CAWGQNYNEQFF. As DNA, the CDR3 is TGTGCCTGGGGACAGAACTACAATGAGCAGTTCTTC.

The chain is built from TRBV5-1 and TRBJ2-7, with D maybe TRBD1 (5 bases). Germline-derived CDR1 and CDR2 are SGHRS and YFSETQ. This CDR3 spans 13 amino acids. V shed 5 bases and J shed 2 bases, with 11 bases lying between them. The CDR3 loop reads CASRNPGTYEQYF. The CDR3 nucleotides read TGCGCCAGCAGAAATCCAGGGACCTACGAGCAGTACTTC.

J is TRBJ2-7 and V is TRBV9; D gene unclear. Deletions cut 0 bases from V and 2 bases from J, with 9 bases between. There are 14 residues in the CDR3. Germline loops: CDR1 SGDLS, CDR2 YYNGEE. CDR3 nucleotide sequence: TGTGCCAGCAGCGTAGATGGTCAGGCCTACGAGCAGTACTTC. Translated, it gives CASSVDGQAYEQYF.

In this sample, this clone turned up a few times. V and J are TRBV7-3 and TRBJ1-6, with D unresolved. This CDR3 is 14 amino acids long. Looked up from germline, CDR1 is SGHTA and CDR2 is FQGTGA. V gave up 1 base and J gave up 7 bases, with 8 bases separating them. CDR3 in amino acids: CASSLRSLNSPLHF. The CDR3 DNA reads as TGTGCCAGCAGCTTAAGGTCACTAAATTCACCCCTCCACTTT.

This sequence joins TRBV28 and TRBJ1-5; TRBD1 matches 7 bases. After removal of 4 bases from V and 0 bases from J, the junction contained 18 bases not matched to a gene. CDR1 is MDHEN, CDR2 SYDVKM, per germline. The CDR3 has 20 amino acids. The CDR3 bases are TGTGCCAGCAGTTCCCCTACCGGGACAGTAGCGACTTATAGCAATCAGCCCCAGCATTTT. It encodes CASSSPTGTVATYSNQPQHF.

This clone came up a few times. The J gene is TRBJ1-2, the V gene TRBV27, with no clear D. Trimming took 8 bases from V and 8 from J, leaving 12 bases between them. Germline lookup yields CDR1 MNHEY and CDR2 SMNVEV (reference sequence). There are 11 residues in the CDR3. In DNA, the CDR3 is TGTGCCAGCCGTTCCTTCGGGGGCTACACCTTC. Translating gives CASRSFGGYTF.

V gene TRBV5-1 combines with J gene TRBJ1-6, with 8 bases fitting TRBD1. Germline values: CDR1 SGHRS, CDR2 YFSETQ. The V and J ends lost 2 bases and 0 bases, in that order; junction bases with no gene match: 7. This CDR3 has 18 residues. The CDR3 protein is CASSFSTGGNSYNSPLHF. CDR3 bases: TGCGCCAGCAGCTTTTCCACAGGGGGAAACTCCTATAATTCACCCCTCCACTTT. The variable domain in full, completed from reference TRBV5-1 and TRBJ1-6, reads KAGVTQTPRYLIKTRGQQVTLSCSPISGHRSVSWYQQTPGQGLQFLFEYFSETQRNKGNFPGRFSGRQFSNSRSEMNVSTLELGDSALYLCASSFSTGGNSYNSPLHFGNGTRLTVT.

The CDR3 DNA reads as TGTGCCAGCTCACCACCGGCTGGCGGGGGCCGTCAAGAGACCCAGTACTTC. As protein: CASSPPAGGGRQETQYF. This rearrangement joins TRBV18 to TRBJ2-5; D is possibly TRBD2 (7 bases). Trimming left V 0 bases short and J 2 bases short, with 16 bases between. Germline CDR1 KGHSH, CDR2 LQKENI. The CDR3 is made up of 17 amino acids. Variable domain in full (rest from reference TRBV18 and TRBJ2-5): NAGVMQNPRHLVRRRGQEARLRCSPMKGHSHVYWYRQLPEEGLKFMVYLQKENIIDESGMPKERFSAEFPKEGPSILRIQQVVRGDSAAYFCASSPPAGGGRQETQYFGPGTRLLVL.

The sample holds a few counts of this clone. V usage is TRBV18 and J usage is TRBJ1-1; TRBD1 is a possible D gene (5 bases). Trimming removed 1 base at V and 0 bases at J, with 6 bases between. The germline V gene encodes CDR1 KGHSH and CDR2 LQKENI. The CDR3 runs 14 residues. The CDR3 DNA follows: TGTGCCAGCTCACCACAGGGGTTGAACACTGAAGCTTTCTTT. Protein product: CASSPQGLNTEAFF.

The V call is TRBV3-1 (or the pseudogene TRBV3-2), the J call TRBJ1-6, with 7 bases aligning to TRBD1. With V trimmed by 4 bases and J by 9 bases, 9 bases remained unmatched. Germline loops: CDR1 LGHDT, CDR2 YNNKEL (reference sequence). The CDR3 is 15 residues long. Here the CDR3 DNA reads TGTGCCAGCAGCCCCATTCGACAGGGCGGTTCACCCCTCCACTTT. As protein: CASSPIRQGGSPLHF.

The rearrangement uses TRBV30 and TRBJ1-2; D remains ambiguous. V was pared by 5 bases and J by 4 bases, with 8 bases between. Germline V gene sequence: CDR1 GTSNPN, CDR2 SVGIG (reference sequence). CDR3 length: 11 residues. The CDR3 loop is CAWSGPYGYTF. In DNA, the CDR3 is TGTGCCTGGTCTGGCCCCTATGGCTACACCTTC.

This chain uses TRBV14 with TRBJ1-3; D not resolved. The CDR3 extends over 16 amino acids. Deletions cut 2 bases from V and 0 bases from J, with 11 bases between. Germline V gene lookup returns CDR1 SGHDN and CDR2 FVKESK. The DNA of the CDR3 is TGTGCCAGCAGCCAACATGGTTTGGCCTCTGGAAACACCATATATTTT. Translation gives CASSQHGLASGNTIYF.